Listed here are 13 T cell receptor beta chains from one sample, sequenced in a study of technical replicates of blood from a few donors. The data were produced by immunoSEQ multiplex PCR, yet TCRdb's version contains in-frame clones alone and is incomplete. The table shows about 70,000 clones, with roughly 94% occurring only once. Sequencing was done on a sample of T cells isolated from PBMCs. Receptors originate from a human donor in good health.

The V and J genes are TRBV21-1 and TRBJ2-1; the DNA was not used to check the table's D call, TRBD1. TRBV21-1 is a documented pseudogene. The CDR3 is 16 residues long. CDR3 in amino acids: CASSNVGPGLYNEQFF. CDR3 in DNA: TGTGCCAGCAGCAACGTTGGTCCAGGGCTGTACAATGAGCAGTTCTTC.

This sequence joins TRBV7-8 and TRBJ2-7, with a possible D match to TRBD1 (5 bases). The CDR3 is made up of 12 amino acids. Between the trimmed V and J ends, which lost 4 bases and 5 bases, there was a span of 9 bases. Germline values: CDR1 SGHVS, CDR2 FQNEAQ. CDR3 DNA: TGTGCCAGCAGCTATACAGGAAACGAGCAGTACTTC. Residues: CASSYTGNEQYF.

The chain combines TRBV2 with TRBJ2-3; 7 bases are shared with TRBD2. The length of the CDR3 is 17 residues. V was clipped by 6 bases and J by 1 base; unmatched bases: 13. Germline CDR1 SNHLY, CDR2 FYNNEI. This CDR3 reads CASSERLAEMGTDTQYF. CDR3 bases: TGTGCCAGCAGCGAGAGACTAGCTGAGATGGGCACAGATACGCAGTATTTT.

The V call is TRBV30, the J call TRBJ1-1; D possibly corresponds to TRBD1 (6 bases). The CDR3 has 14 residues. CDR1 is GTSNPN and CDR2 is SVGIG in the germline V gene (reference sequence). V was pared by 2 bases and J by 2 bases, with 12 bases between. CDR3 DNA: TGTGCCTGGAGTTTCAGGGGCCGTAACACTGAAGCTTTCTTT. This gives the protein CAWSFRGRNTEAFF.

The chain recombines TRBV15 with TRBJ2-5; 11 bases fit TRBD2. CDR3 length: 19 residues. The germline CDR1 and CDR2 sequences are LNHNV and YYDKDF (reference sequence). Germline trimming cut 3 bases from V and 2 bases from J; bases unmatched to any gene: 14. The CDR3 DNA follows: TGTGCCACCAGCAGCCATAGCGAGACTAGCGGGAAGGGTCAAGAGACCCAGTACTTC. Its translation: CATSSHSETSGKGQETQYF.

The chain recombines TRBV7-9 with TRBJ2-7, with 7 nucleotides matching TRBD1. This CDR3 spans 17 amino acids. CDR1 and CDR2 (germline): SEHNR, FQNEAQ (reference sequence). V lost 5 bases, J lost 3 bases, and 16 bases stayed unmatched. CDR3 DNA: TGTGCCAGCAGCCCGCCACCCAGACAGGGTAGCAACTACGAGCAGTACTTC. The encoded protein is CASSPPPRQGSNYEQYF.

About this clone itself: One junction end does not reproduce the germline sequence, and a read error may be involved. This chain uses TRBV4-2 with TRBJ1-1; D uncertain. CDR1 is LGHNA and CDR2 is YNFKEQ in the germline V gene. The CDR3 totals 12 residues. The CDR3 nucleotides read TGTGCCAGCAGCCAAGCCAACAGTGAAGCTTTCTTT. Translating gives CASSQANSEAFF.

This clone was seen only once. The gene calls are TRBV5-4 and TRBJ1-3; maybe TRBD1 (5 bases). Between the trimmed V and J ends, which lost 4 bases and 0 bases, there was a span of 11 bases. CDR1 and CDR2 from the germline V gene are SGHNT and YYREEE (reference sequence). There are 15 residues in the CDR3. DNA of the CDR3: TGTGCCAGCAGCCGGGACTCACGCTCTGGAAACACCATATATTTT. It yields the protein CASSRDSRSGNTIYF.

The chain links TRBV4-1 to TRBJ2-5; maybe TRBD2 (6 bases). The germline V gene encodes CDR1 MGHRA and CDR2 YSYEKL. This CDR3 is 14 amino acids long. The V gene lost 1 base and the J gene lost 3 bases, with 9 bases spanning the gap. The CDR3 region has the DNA TGCGCCAGCAGCCAAGGACCTAGCGAAGAGACCCAGTACTTC. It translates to CASSQGPSEETQYF.

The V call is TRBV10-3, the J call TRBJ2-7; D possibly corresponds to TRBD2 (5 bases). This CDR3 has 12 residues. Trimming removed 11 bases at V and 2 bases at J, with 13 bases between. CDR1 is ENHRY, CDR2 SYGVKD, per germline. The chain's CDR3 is CAGGSGAYEQYF. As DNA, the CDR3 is TGTGCCGGAGGATCTGGGGCCTACGAGCAGTACTTC.

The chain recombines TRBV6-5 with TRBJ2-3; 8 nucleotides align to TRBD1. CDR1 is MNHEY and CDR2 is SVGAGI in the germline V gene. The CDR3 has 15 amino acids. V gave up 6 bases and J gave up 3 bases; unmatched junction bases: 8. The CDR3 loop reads CASRRPGQGTDTQYF. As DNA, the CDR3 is TGTGCCAGCAGACGTCCCGGACAGGGAACAGATACGCAGTATTTT.

In DNA, the CDR3 is TGCAGCGTGGCCCGACAGGCGTATCCCTCTGGGGCCAACGTCCTGACTTTC. Translation gives CSVARQAYPSGANVLTF. J is TRBJ2-6 and V is TRBV29-1; weak D call: TRBD1 (6 bases). Germline assignment: CDR1 SQVTM and CDR2 ANQGSEA. V lost 6 bases to trimming and J lost 0 bases, with 18 bases between them. CDR3 size: 17 residues. The full variable domain, rest sourced from reference TRBV29-1 and TRBJ2-6, is SAVISQKPSRDICQRGTSLTIQCQVDSQVTMMFWYRQQPGQSLTLIATANQGSEATYESGFVIDKFPISRPNLTFSTLTVSNMSPEDSSIYLCSVARQAYPSGANVLTFGAGSRLTVL.

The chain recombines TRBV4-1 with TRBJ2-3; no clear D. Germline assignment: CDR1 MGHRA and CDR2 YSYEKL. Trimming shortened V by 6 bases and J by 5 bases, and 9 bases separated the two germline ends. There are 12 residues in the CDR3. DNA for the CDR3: TGCGCCAGCAGTTACTCCTTAGATACGCAGTATTTT. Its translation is CASSYSLDTQYF.